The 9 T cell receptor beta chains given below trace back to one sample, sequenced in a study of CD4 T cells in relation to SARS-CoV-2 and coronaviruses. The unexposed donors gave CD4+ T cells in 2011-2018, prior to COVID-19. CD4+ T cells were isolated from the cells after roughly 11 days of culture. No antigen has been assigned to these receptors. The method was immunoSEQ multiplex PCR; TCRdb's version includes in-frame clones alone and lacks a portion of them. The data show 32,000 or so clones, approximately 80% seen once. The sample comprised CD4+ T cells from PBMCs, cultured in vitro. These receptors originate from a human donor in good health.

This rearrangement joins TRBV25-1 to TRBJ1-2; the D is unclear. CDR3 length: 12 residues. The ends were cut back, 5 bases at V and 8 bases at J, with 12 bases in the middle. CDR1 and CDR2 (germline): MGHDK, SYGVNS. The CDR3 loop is CASSFGGRGYTF. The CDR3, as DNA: TGTGCCAGCAGTTTTGGAGGTCGAGGCTACACCTTC.

In DNA form, the CDR3 reads TGCGCCAGCAGCCCGGCCGCGGTGAACACCGGGGAGCTGTTTTTT. As protein: CASSPAAVNTGELFF. The chain links TRBV5-1 to TRBJ2-2; D unresolved. The germline V and J ends were trimmed by 4 bases and 1 base, with 11 bases remaining between them. This CDR3 is built from 15 residues. Germline CDR1 and CDR2: SGHRS and YFSETQ. The complete variable domain, with remaining parts taken from reference TRBV5-1 and TRBJ2-2, reads KAGVTQTPRYLIKTRGQQVTLSCSPISGHRSVSWYQQTPGQGLQFLFEYFSETQRNKGNFPGRFSGRQFSNSRSEMNVSTLELGDSALYLCASSPAAVNTGELFFGEGSRLTVL.

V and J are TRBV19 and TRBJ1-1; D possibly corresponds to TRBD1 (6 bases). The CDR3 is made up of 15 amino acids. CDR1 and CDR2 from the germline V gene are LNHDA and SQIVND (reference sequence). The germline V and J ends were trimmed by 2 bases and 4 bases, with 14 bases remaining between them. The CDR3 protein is CASSIRWGRSTEAFF. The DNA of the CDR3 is TGTGCCAGTAGTATAAGGTGGGGGCGTAGCACTGAAGCTTTCTTT.

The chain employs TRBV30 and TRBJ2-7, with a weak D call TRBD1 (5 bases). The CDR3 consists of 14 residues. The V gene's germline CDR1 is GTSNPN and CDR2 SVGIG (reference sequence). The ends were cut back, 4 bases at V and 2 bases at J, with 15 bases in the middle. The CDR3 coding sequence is TGTGCCTGGACCCGAGACAGAGGACCCTACGAGCAGTACTTC. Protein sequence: CAWTRDRGPYEQYF.

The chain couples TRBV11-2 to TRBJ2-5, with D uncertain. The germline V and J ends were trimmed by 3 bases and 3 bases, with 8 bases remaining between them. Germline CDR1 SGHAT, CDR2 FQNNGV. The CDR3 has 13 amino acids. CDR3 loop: CASSLQPKETQYF. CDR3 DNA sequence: TGTGCCAGCAGCTTGCAGCCCAAAGAGACCCAGTACTTC.

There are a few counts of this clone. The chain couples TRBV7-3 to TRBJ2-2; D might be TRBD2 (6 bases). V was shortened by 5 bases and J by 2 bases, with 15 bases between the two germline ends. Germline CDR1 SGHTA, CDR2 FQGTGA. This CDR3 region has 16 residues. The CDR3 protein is CASSPKAGLNTGELFF. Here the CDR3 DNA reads TGTGCCAGCAGCCCTAAAGCTGGACTAAACACCGGGGAGCTGTTTTTT.

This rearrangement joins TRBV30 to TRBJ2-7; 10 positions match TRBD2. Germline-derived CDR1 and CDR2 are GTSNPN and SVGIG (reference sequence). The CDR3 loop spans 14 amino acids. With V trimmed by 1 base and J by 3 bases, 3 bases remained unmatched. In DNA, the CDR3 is TGTGCCTGGAGTGGATTAGCGGGAGGCTACGAGCAGTACTTC. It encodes CAWSGLAGGYEQYF.

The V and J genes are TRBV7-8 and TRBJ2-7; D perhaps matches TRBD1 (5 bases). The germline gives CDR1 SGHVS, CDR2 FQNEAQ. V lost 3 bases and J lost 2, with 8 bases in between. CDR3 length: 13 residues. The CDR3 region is CASSFTGAYEQYF. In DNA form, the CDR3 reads TGTGCCAGCAGCTTTACAGGAGCCTACGAGCAGTACTTC.

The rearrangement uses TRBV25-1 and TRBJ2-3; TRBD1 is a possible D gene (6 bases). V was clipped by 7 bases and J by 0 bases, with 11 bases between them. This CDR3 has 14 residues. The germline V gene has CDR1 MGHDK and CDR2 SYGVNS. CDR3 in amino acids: CASNNRESTDTQYF. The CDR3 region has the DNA TGTGCCAGCAACAACAGGGAAAGCACAGATACGCAGTATTTT.